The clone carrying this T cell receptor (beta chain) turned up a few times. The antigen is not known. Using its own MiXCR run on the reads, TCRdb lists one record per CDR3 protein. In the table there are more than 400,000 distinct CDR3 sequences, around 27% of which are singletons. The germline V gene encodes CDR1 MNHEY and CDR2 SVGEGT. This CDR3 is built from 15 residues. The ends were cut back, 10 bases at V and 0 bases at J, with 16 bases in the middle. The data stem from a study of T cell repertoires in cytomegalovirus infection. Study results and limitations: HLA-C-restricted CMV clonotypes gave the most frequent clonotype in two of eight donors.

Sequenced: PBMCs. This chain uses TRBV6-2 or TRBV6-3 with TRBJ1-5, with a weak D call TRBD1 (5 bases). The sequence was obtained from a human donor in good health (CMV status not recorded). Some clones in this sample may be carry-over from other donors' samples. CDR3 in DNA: TGTGCCACCCGGGGGGAGGCTTATAGCAATCAGCCCCAGCATTTT. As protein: CATRGEAYSNQPQHF.